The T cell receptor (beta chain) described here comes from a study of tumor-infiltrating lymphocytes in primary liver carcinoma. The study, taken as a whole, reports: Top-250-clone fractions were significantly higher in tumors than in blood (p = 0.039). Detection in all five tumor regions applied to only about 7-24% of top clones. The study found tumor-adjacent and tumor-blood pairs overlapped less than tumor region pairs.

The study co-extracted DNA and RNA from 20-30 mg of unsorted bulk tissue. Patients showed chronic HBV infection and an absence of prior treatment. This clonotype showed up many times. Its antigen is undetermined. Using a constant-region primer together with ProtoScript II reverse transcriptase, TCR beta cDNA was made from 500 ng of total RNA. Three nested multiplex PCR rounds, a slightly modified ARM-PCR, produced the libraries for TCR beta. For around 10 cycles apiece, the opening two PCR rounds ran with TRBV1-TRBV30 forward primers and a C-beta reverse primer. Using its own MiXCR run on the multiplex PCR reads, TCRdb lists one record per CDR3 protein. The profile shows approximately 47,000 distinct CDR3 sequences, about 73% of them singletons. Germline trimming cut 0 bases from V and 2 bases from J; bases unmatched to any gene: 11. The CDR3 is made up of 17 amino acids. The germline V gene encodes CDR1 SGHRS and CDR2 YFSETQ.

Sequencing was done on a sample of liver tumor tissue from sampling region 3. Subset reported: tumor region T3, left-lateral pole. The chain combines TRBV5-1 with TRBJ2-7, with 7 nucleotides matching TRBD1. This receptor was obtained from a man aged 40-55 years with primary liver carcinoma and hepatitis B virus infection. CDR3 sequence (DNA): TGCGCCAGCAGCTTGGGAGAAGGACGGGACAGACCCTACGAGCAGTACTTC. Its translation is CASSLGEGRDRPYEQYF.